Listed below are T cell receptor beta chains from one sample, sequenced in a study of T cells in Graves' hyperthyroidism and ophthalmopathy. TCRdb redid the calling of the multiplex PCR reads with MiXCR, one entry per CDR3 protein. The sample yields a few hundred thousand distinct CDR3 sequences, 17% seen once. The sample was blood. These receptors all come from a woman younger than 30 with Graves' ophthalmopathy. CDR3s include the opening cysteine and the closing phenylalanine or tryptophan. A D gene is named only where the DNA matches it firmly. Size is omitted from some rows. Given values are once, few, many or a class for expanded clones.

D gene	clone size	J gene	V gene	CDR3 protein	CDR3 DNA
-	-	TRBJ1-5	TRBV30	CAWSVFEGPQHF	TGTGCCTGGAGTGTTTTCGAAGGGCCCCAGCATTTT
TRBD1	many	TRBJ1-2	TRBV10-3	CAINTGTVDYGYTF	TGTGCCATCAATACCGGGACAGTGGACTATGGCTACACCTTC
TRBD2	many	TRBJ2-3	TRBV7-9	CASSFVGRTDTQYF	TGTGCCAGCAGCTTTGTCGGGAGGACAGATACGCAGTATTTT
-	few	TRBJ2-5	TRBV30	CAWSSSPGTQYF	TGTGCCTGGAGTTCTAGTCCGGGGACCCAGTACTTC
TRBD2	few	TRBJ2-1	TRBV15	CATSREREAYNEQFF	TGTGCCACCAGCAGGGAGCGGGAGGCGTACAATGAGCAGTTCTTC
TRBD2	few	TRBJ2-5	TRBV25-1	CASSEPTSGGNGETQYF	TGTGCCAGCAGTGAACCCACTAGCGGGGGTAACGGAGAGACCCAGTACTTC
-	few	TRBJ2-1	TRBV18	CASSPFQDYNEQFF	TGTGCCAGCTCACCATTTCAGGACTACAATGAGCAGTTCTTC
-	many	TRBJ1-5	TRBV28	CASSPRMRGGNQPQHF	TGTGCCAGCAGTCCCAGGATGCGGGGAGGCAATCAGCCCCAGCATTTT
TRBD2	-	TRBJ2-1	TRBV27	CASTNSGRGSYNEQFF	TGTGCCAGCACCAATAGCGGGAGGGGTTCCTACAATGAGCAGTTCTTC
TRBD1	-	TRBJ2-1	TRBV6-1	CASSPGTGKDEQFF	TGTGCCAGCAGTCCCGGGACAGGGAAAGATGAGCAGTTCTTC
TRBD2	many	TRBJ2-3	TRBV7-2	CASSLVGLAATDTQYF	TGTGCCAGCAGCTTAGTAGGGCTAGCGGCCACAGATACGCAGTATTTT
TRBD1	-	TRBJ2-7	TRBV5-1	CASSYPGQGSEQYF	TGCGCCAGCAGCTACCCGGGACAGGGCTCCGAGCAGTACTTC
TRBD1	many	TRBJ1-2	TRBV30	CAWSRGQGLDTF	TGTGCCTGGAGTCGGGGACAGGGTCTGGACACCTTC